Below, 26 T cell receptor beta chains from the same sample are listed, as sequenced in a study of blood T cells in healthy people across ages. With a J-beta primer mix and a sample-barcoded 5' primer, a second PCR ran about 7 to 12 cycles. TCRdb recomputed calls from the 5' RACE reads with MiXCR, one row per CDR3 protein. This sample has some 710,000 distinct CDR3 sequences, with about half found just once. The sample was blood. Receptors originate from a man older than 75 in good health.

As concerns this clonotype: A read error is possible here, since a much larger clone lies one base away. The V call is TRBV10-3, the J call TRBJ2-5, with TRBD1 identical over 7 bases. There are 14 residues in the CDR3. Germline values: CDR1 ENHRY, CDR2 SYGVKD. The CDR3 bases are TGTGCCATCAGCTATGGGACAGAGCAAGAGGCCCAGTACTTC. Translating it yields CAISYGTEQEAQYF.

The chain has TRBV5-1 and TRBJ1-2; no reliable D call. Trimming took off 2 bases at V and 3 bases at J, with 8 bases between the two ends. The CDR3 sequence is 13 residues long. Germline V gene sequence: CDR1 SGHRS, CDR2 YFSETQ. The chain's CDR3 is CASSFSPDYGYTF. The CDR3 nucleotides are TGCGCCAGCAGCTTCAGCCCGGACTATGGCTACACCTTC.

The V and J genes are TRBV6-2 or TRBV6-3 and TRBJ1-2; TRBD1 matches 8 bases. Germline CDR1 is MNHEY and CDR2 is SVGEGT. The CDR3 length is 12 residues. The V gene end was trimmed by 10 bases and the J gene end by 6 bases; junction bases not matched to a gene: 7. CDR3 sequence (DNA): TGTGCCATTAGACAGGGGAAAGATGGCTACACCTTC. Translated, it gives CAIRQGKDGYTF.

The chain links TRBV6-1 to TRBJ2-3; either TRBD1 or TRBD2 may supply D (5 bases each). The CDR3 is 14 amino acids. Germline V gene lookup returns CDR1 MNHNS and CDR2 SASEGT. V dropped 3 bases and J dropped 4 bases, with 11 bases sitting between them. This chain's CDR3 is CASSDRRGADTQYF. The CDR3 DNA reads TGTGCCAGCAGTGATAGAAGGGGAGCAGATACGCAGTATTTT.

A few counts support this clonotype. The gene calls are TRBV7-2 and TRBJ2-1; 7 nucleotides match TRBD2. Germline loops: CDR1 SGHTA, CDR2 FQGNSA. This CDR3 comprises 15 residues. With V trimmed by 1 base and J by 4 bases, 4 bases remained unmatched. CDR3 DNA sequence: TGTGCCAGCAGCTTAGGTAGCGGGCATTACAATGAGCAGTTCTTC. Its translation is CASSLGSGHYNEQFF.

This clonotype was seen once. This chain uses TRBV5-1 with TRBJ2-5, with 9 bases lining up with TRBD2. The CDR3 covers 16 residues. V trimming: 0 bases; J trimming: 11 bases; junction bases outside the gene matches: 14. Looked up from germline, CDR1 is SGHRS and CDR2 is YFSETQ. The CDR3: CASSLGAGTSPNEQYF. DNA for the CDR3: TGCGCCAGCAGCTTGGGTGCCGGGACTAGCCCCAATGAGCAGTACTTC.

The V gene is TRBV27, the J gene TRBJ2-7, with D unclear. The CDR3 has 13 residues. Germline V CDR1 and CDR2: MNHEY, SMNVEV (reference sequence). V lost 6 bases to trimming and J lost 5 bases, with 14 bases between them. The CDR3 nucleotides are TGTGCCAGCAGGTTAAACTGGTGGCACGAGCAGTACTTC. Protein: CASRLNWWHEQYF.

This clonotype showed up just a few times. CDR3: CASSASGRGTGELFF. DNA for the CDR3: TGTGCCAGCAGCGCTAGCGGGAGGGGCACCGGGGAGCTGTTTTTT. The rearrangement uses TRBV2 and TRBJ2-2, with 12 bases fitting TRBD2. The junction had 3 bases not matched to a gene; V was cut back by 6 bases and J by 4 bases. Germline lookup yields CDR1 SNHLY and CDR2 FYNNEI. The CDR3 is 15 residues long.

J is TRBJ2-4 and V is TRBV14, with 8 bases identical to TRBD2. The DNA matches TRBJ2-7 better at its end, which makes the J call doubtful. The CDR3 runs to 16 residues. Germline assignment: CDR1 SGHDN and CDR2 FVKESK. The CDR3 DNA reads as TGTGCCAGCAGCCAAGACACCAGACTAGCGAACTACGAGCAGTACTTC. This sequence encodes CASSQDTRLANYEQYF.

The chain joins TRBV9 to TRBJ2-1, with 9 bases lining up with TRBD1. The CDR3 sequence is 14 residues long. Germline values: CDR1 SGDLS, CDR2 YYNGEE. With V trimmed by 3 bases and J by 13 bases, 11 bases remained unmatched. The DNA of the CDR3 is TGTGCCAGCAGCGGACGGACAGGGGAAGAGACCCAGTTCTTC. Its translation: CASSGRTGEETQFF.

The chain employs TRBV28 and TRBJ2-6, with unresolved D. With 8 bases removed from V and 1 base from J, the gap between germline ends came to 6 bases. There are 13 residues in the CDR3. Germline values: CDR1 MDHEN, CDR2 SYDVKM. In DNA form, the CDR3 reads TGTGCCAGCGGTGCTTCTGGGGCCAACGTCCTGACTTTC. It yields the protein CASGASGANVLTF.

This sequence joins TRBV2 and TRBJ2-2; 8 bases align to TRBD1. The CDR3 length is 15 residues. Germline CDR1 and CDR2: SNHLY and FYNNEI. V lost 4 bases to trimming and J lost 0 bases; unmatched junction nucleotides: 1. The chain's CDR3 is CASSAGQANTGELFF. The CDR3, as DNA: TGTGCCAGCAGTGCGGGACAGGCGAACACCGGGGAGCTGTTTTTT.

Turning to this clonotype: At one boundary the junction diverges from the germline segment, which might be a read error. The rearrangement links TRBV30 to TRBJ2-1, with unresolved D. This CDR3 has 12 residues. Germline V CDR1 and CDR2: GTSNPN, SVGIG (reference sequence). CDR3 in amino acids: CAWRNGYNEQFF. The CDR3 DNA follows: TGTGCCTGGAGAAACGGATACAATGAGCAGTTCTTT.

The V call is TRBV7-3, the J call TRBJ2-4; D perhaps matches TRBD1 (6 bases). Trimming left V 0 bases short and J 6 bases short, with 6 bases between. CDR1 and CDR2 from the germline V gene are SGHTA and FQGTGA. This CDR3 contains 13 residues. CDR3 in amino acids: CASSLTGANIQYF. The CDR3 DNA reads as TGTGCCAGCAGCTTAACGGGGGCAAACATTCAGTACTTC.

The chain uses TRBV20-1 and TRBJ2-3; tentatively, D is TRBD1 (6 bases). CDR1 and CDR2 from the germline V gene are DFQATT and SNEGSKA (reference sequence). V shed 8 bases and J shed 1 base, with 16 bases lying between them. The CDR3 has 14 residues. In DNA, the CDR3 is TGCAGTCAGGCGCCGGACAGCCGCACAGATACGCAGTATTTT. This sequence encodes CSQAPDSRTDTQYF.

The CDR3 sequence: CASSLATGRSYNEQYF. The CDR3 DNA sequence: TGCGCCAGCAGCTTGGCAACAGGGCGTTCCTACAATGAGCAGTACTTC. The V call is TRBV5-1, the J call TRBJ2-1; a weak D match, TRBD1 (6 bases). The DNA matches TRBJ2-7 better at its end, which makes the J call doubtful. The germline gives CDR1 SGHRS, CDR2 YFSETQ. The CDR3 spans 16 residues.

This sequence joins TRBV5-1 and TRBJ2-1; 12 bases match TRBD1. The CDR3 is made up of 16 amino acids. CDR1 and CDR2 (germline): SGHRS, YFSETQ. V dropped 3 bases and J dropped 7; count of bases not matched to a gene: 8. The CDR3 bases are TGCGCCAGCAGCTCCCCGCCGGGACAGGGGGCGAATGAGCAGTTCTTC. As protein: CASSSPPGQGANEQFF.

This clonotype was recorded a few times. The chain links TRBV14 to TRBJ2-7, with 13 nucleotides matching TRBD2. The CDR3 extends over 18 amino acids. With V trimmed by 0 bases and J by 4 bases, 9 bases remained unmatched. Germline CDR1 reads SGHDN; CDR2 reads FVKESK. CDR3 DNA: TGTGCCAGCAGCCAAGATCGGGGACTAGCGGGGAGTAAGTACGAGCAGTACTTC. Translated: CASSQDRGLAGSKYEQYF.

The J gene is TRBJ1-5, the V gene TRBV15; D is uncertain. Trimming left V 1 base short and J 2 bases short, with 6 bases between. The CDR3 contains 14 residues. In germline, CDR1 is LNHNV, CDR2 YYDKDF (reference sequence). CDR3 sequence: CATSRVGGNQPQHF. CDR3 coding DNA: TGTGCCACCAGCAGAGTAGGAGGCAATCAGCCCCAGCATTTT. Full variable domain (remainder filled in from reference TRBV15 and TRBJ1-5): DAMVIQNPRYQVTQFGKPVTLSCSQTLNHNVMYWYQQKSSQAPKLLFHYYDKDFNNEADTPDNFQSRRPNTSFCFLDIRSPGLGDTAMYLCATSRVGGNQPQHFGDGTRLSIL.

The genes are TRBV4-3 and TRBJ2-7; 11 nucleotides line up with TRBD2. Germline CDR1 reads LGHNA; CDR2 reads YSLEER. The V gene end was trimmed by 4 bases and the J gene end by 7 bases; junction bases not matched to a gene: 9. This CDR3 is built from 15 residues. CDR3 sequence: CASSRRLAGWNEQYF. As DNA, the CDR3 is TGCGCCAGCAGCCGTCGACTAGCGGGATGGAATGAGCAGTACTTC.

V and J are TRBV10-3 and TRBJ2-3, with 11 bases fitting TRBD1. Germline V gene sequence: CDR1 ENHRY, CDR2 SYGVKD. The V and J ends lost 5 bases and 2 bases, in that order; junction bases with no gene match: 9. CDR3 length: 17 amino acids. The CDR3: CAISKTGTGGSTDTQYF. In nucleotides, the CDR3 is TGTGCCATCAGTAAAACCGGGACAGGGGGTTCCACAGATACGCAGTATTTT.

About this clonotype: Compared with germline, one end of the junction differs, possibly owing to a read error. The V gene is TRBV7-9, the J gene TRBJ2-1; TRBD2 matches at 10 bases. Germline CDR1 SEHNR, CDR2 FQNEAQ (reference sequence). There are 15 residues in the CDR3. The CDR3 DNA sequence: TGTGCCAGCAGTATAGCGGGGGGCTCCTACGATGAGCAGTTCTTC. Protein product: CASSIAGGSYDEQFF.

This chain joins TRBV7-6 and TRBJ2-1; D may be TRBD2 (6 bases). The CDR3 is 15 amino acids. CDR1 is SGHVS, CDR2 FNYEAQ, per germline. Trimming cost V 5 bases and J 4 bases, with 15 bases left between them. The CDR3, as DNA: TGTGCCAGCAGCAAGGGATTAGCGGAGTACAATGAGCAGTTCTTC. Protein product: CASSKGLAEYNEQFF.

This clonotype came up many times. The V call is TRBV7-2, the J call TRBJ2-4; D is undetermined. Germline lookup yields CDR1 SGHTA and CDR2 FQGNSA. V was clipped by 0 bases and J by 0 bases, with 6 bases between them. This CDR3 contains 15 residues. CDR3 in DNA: TGTGCCAGCAGCTTAGCGGGCGTAGCCAAAAACATTCAGTACTTC. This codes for CASSLAGVAKNIQYF. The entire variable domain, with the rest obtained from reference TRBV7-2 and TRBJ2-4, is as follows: GAGVSQSPSNKVTEKGKDVELRCDPISGHTALYWYRQSLGQGLEFLIYFQGNSAPDKSGLPSDRFSAERTGGSVSTLTIQRTQQEDSAVYLCASSLAGVAKNIQYFGAGTRLSVL.

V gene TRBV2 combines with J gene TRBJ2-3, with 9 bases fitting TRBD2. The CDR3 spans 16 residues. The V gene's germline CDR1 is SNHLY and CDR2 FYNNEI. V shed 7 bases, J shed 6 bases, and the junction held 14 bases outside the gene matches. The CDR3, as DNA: TGTGCCAGCAACCCTCGTGGCGGGGGGGCTCGGGATACGCAGTATTTT. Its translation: CASNPRGGGARDTQYF.

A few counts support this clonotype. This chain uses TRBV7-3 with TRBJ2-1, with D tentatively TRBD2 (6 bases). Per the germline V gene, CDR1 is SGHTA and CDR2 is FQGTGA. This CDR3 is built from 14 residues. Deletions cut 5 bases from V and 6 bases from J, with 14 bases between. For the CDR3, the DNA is TGTGCCAGCAGCCCGGGGACTGCGGGCAATGAGCAGTTCTTC. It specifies CASSPGTAGNEQFF.